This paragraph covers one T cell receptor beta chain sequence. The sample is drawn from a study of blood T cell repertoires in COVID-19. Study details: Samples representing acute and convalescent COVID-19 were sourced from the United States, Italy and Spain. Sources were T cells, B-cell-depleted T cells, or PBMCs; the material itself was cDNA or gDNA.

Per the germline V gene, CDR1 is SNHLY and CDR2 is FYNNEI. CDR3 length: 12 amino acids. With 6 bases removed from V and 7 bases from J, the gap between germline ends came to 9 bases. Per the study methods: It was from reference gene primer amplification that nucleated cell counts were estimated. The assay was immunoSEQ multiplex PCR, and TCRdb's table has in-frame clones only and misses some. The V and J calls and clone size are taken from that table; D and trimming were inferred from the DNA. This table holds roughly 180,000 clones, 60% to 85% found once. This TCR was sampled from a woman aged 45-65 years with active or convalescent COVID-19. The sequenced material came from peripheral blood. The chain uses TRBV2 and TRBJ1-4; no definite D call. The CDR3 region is CASREFGEKLFF. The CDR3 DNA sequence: TGTGCCAGCAGAGAATTCGGTGAAAAACTGTTTTTT.